The rows below give T cell receptor beta chains drawn from one sample of a study of shared clonotypes between healthy human individuals. TCRdb keeps only in-frame clones here, not all; method: immunoSEQ multiplex PCR. Here the sample spans 470,000 or so clones, around 73% being singletons. The sequencing input was PBMCs. The receptors derive from a woman aged 40 to 49 in good health. Some clones in this sample may be carry-over from other donors' samples. The CDR3 runs from the conserved cysteine through the conserved F or W. Each record gives: J gene, V gene, clone size, D gene, CDR3 protein, CDR3 DNA. D genes are given only for firm matches. The size entry is marked missing in some rows and otherwise reads once, few, many or a size class.

J gene: TRBJ1-6
V gene: TRBV4-1
clone size: -
D gene: TRBD1
CDR3 protein: CASSQSGTGRNSPLHF
CDR3 DNA: TGCGCCAGCAGCCAATCCGGGACAGGGCGTAATTCACCCCTCCACTTT

J gene: TRBJ2-1
V gene: TRBV7-3
clone size: -
D gene: TRBD2
CDR3 protein: CASSSTGLAGGGHDNEQFF
CDR3 DNA: TGTGCCAGCAGCTCGACGGGACTAGCGGGAGGAGGCCACGACAATGAGCAGTTCTTC

J gene: TRBJ2-7
V gene: TRBV28
clone size: -
D gene: TRBD2
CDR3 protein: CASMGGLAGSYEQYF
CDR3 DNA: TGTGCCAGCATGGGGGGGCTAGCGGGGTCCTACGAGCAGTACTTC

J gene: TRBJ2-1
V gene: TRBV23-1
clone size: -
D gene: TRBD1
CDR3 protein: CASSADRGRGEQFF
CDR3 DNA: TGCGCCAGCAGTGCGGACAGGGGTCGTGGTGAGCAGTTCTTC

J gene: TRBJ2-3
V gene: TRBV19
clone size: -
D gene: TRBD1
CDR3 protein: CASSKQGASDTQYF
CDR3 DNA: TGTGCCAGTAGTAAACAGGGGGCCTCAGATACGCAGTATTTT

J gene: TRBJ2-7
V gene: TRBV5-1
clone size: -
D gene: TRBD2
CDR3 protein: CASRPGLAYEQYF
CDR3 DNA: TGCGCCAGCAGACCGGGACTAGCCTACGAGCAGTACTTC

J gene: TRBJ2-2
V gene: TRBV6-6
clone size: -
D gene: -
CDR3 protein: CASSYSTGELFF
CDR3 DNA: TGTGCCAGCAGTTACTCTACCGGGGAGCTGTTTTTT

J gene: TRBJ2-3
V gene: TRBV7-8
clone size: few
D gene: TRBD2
CDR3 protein: CASSWSRTSVSTDTQYF
CDR3 DNA: TGTGCCAGCAGCTGGAGCCGGACTAGCGTCAGCACAGATACGCAGTATTTT

J gene: TRBJ1-5
V gene: TRBV9
clone size: -
D gene: -
CDR3 protein: CASSSSKVNQPQHF
CDR3 DNA: TGTGCCAGCAGCTCGAGCAAGGTAAATCAGCCCCAGCATTTT

J gene: TRBJ2-1
V gene: TRBV6-4
clone size: many
D gene: -
CDR3 protein: CASSDAQGTPSDEQFF
CDR3 DNA: TGTGCCAGCAGTGACGCTCAGGGGACCCCCAGCGATGAGCAGTTCTTC

J gene: TRBJ2-7
V gene: TRBV4-2
clone size: -
D gene: TRBD2
CDR3 protein: CASSQELARVAGAQFSSYEQYF
CDR3 DNA: TGTGCCAGCAGCCAAGAGTTGGCCCGGGTAGCGGGAGCCCAGTTTAGCTCCTACGAGCAGTACTTC

J gene: TRBJ2-3
V gene: TRBV7-2
clone size: -
D gene: TRBD2
CDR3 protein: CASSYSSGPSTDTQYF
CDR3 DNA: TGTGCCAGCAGCTATAGTAGCGGGCCTAGCACAGATACGCAGTATTTT

J gene: TRBJ2-1
V gene: TRBV20-1
clone size: -
D gene: TRBD2
CDR3 protein: CSAGTSVEQFF
CDR3 DNA: TGCAGTGCAGGGACTAGCGTTGAGCAGTTCTTC

J gene: TRBJ1-1
V gene: TRBV6-5
clone size: -
D gene: -
CDR3 protein: CASSDGGYTEAFF
CDR3 DNA: TGTGCCAGCAGTGATGGTGGGTACACTGAAGCTTTCTTT

J gene: TRBJ2-7
V gene: TRBV11-1
clone size: -
D gene: -
CDR3 protein: CASSDRDAGPYEQYF
CDR3 DNA: TGTGCCAGCAGCGACCGGGACGCAGGTCCCTACGAGCAGTACTTC

J gene: TRBJ2-3
V gene: TRBV11-3
clone size: -
D gene: TRBD2
CDR3 protein: CASSSGLAGADDTQYF
CDR3 DNA: TGTGCCAGCAGCTCCGGACTAGCGGGAGCGGACGATACGCAGTATTTT

J gene: TRBJ2-7
V gene: TRBV2
clone size: -
D gene: TRBD2
CDR3 protein: CASSEVGGRASYEQYF
CDR3 DNA: TGTGCCAGCAGTGAAGTAGGCGGGAGGGCGTCCTACGAGCAGTACTTC

J gene: TRBJ1-4
V gene: TRBV5-6
clone size: few
D gene: -
CDR3 protein: CASSSADGANEKLFF
CDR3 DNA: TGTGCCAGCAGCTCTGCCGATGGGGCTAATGAAAAACTGTTTTTT

J gene: TRBJ1-5
V gene: TRBV19
clone size: -
D gene: TRBD1
CDR3 protein: CASSMPGRGDQPQHF
CDR3 DNA: TGTGCCAGTAGTATGCCCGGCAGGGGGGATCAGCCCCAGCATTTT

J gene: TRBJ2-5
V gene: TRBV19
clone size: -
D gene: -
CDR3 protein: CASSIDPQRETQYF
CDR3 DNA: TGTGCCAGTAGTATAGATCCCCAAAGGGAGACCCAGTACTTC

J gene: TRBJ2-7
V gene: TRBV28
clone size: -
D gene: TRBD1
CDR3 protein: CASSSLRDRGLGEQYF
CDR3 DNA: TGTGCCAGCAGTTCCCTTCGGGACAGGGGTTTAGGGGAGCAGTACTTC

J gene: TRBJ1-1
V gene: TRBV28
clone size: -
D gene: -
CDR3 protein: CASSLPRDMLNTEAFF
CDR3 DNA: TGTGCCAGCAGTTTACCCCGGGACATGTTGAACACTGAAGCTTTCTTT

J gene: TRBJ2-5
V gene: TRBV29-1
clone size: once
D gene: TRBD2
CDR3 protein: CSVGLAGGAETQYF
CDR3 DNA: TGCAGCGTTGGTCTGGCGGGAGGAGCGGAGACCCAGTACTTC